What follows is one T cell receptor (beta chain) and its context. Its antigen is undetermined. The sample belongs to a study of cytomegalovirus exposure and HLA in healthy donors. Whole-study results and caveats: What was likely a sequencing artifact was a cluster of highly shared sequence variants.

The CDR3 loop spans 16 amino acids. Germline CDR1 SGHRS, CDR2 YFSETQ. V lost 4 bases and J lost 2; bases outside the gene matches: 3. PCR involved 60 Vbeta and 13 Jbeta primers. The data were produced by immunoSEQ multiplex PCR, yet TCRdb's version contains in-frame clones alone and is incomplete. The table has 150,000 to 200,000 clones, 80% to 85% seen once. This chain joins TRBV5-1 and TRBJ2-1; 13 bases align to TRBD2. Sequencing used PBMCs. The origin of this receptor is a man aged 45-65 years in good health and CMV-seronegative. The CDR3 loop reads CASSQLAGGPYNEQFF. For the CDR3, the DNA is TGCGCCAGCAGCCAACTAGCGGGAGGGCCCTACAATGAGCAGTTCTTC.